Listed below are T cell receptor beta chains from one sample, sequenced in a study of OX40 agonist ivuxolimab in advanced cancers. Profiling relied on immunoSEQ multiplex PCR, and the TCRdb table lists in-frame clones only, not all of them. This table has about 77,000 clones, 65% to 85% appearing once. Sequencing used CD4+ or CD8+ T cells sorted from blood, obtained in a trial of the OX40 agonist ivuxolimab. The receptors were sampled from an adult with an advanced solid tumor such as melanoma, head and neck, liver or kidney cancer. The CDR3 runs from the conserved cysteine through the conserved F or W. D genes are given only for firm matches. Clone size, where shown, is once, few, many, or a class for clones that have expanded.

d_gene,abundance,j_gene,v_gene,CDR3nt,CDR3aa
.,.,TRBJ1-6,TRBV6-5,TGTGCCAGCAGTTACTCTCCAGGCTATAATTCACCCCTCCACTTT,CASSYSPGYNSPLHF
.,.,TRBJ1-2,TRBV7-2,TGTGCCAGCAGCCCGGCCATAAGGACAGAATTATACACCTTC,CASSPAIRTELYTF
.,.,TRBJ2-7,TRBV25-1,TGTGCCAGCAGTCGAGCACAGTCCTACGAGCAGTACTTC,CASSRAQSYEQYF
TRBD1,.,TRBJ1-2,TRBV7-2,TGTGCCAGCAGCTTAGACAGGGGACATGGCTACACCTTC,CASSLDRGHGYTF
TRBD1,once,TRBJ2-7,TRBV18,TGTGCCAGCTCACCACCGGGGACAGGGGGCGAGCAGTACTTC,CASSPPGTGGEQYF
TRBD1,.,TRBJ2-7,TRBV7-2,TGTGCCAGCAGCGCGGGACAGGGGAAAGGCGAGCAGTACTTC,CASSAGQGKGEQYF
.,.,TRBJ1-2,TRBV2,TGTGCCAGCAGTGCTCTTGGGGGGGGCTATGGCTACACCTTC,CASSALGGGYGYTF
.,.,TRBJ1-1,TRBV27,TGTGCCAGCAACGACAGACAGAGGAACACTGAAGCTTTCTTT,CASNDRQRNTEAFF
TRBD1,.,TRBJ2-7,TRBV28,TGTGCCAGCAGACCCGACAGGGGTTACGAGCAGTACTTC,CASRPDRGYEQYF
.,.,TRBJ1-5,TRBV2,TGTGCCAGCAGTCGGGAGTTTAGCAATCAGCCCCAGCATTTT,CASSREFSNQPQHF
.,.,TRBJ1-2,TRBV21-1,TGTGCCAGCTCCGGTCGAAAGGGAATTTATGGCTACACCTTC,CASSGRKGIYGYTF
.,once,TRBJ2-5,TRBV29-1,TGCAGCGTTGCAAGCGACGAGACCCAGTACTTC,CSVASDETQYF
.,.,TRBJ2-7,TRBV5-6,TGTGCCAGCAGCTTGGCAGGACAAACCTACGAGCAGTACTTC,CASSLAGQTYEQYF
TRBD1,.,TRBJ1-1,TRBV7-9,TGTGCCAGCAGCCTTACAGGGGGCGGGAGGGCTGAAGCTTTCTTT,CASSLTGGGRAEAFF
TRBD1,.,TRBJ2-3,TRBV25-1,TGTGCCAGCTCCGACAGGGTCCCCACAGATACGCAGTATTTT,CASSDRVPTDTQYF
TRBD2,.,TRBJ2-1,TRBV11-3,TGTGCCAGCAGAATTGGACTAGCGAATGAGCAGTTCTTC,CASRIGLANEQFF
TRBD2,.,TRBJ2-2,TRBV5-1,TGCGCCAGCAGCCCACCGGGGGGAATGGGCACCGGGGAGCTGTTTTTT,CASSPPGGMGTGELFF
.,.,TRBJ2-3,TRBV2,TGTGCCAGCAGTGTCGTGAGGGATACGCAGTATTTT,CASSVVRDTQYF
.,.,TRBJ2-1,TRBV7-9,TGTGCCAGCAGCTTAGGAGGGGGGAATGAGCAGTTCTTC,CASSLGGGNEQFF
.,.,TRBJ2-7,TRBV25-1,TGTGCCAGCAGTGACCCGGGACAAACCTACGAGCAGTACTTC,CASSDPGQTYEQYF
.,.,TRBJ1-1,TRBV7-9,TGTGCCAGCAGCCGAGGGTCAGGAGGCACTGAAGCTTTCTTT,CASSRGSGGTEAFF
TRBD2,.,TRBJ2-3,TRBV2,TGTGCCAGCCTACGAAGGGGACTAGCGGGGCGCACAGATACGCAGTATTTT,CASLRRGLAGRTDTQYF
TRBD1,.,TRBJ2-5,TRBV4-1,TGCGCCAGCAGCCAACTTTGGACAGGGGGAGCAAAGACCCAGTACTTC,CASSQLWTGGAKTQYF
.,.,TRBJ2-7,TRBV19,TGTGCCAGTAGTATTGAGCAGGGTGCGTACGAGCAGTACTTC,CASSIEQGAYEQYF
.,.,TRBJ2-3,TRBV9,TGTGCCAGCGGTGGGGGCAGCACAGATACGCAGTATTTT,CASGGGSTDTQYF
.,.,TRBJ2-1,TRBV6-1,TGTGCCAGCAGTGAAGCCCTAGCCGGCGGTGAGCAGTTCTTC,CASSEALAGGEQFF
.,.,TRBJ1-2,TRBV10-3,TGTGCCATCAGTGAGTCAGAGTACCGGGTGGGCTACACCTTC,CAISESEYRVGYTF
.,.,TRBJ1-1,TRBV5-4,TGTGCCAGCAGCTTCAGGGGTACGGCTTTCTTT,CASSFRGTAFF
.,.,TRBJ2-1,TRBV6-1,TGTGCCAGCAGGGCAGGGGTTGCCGTGAGTGAGCAGTTCTTC,CASRAGVAVSEQFF
TRBD1,.,TRBJ1-2,TRBV5-1,TGCGCCAGCAGCCGGGACAGCCTACGGGGCTACACCTTC,CASSRDSLRGYTF
.,.,TRBJ2-7,TRBV7-9,TGTGCCAGCAGCGTTCAGGGCGAGCAGTACTTC,CASSVQGEQYF
.,.,TRBJ2-3,TRBV29-1,TGCAGCGTAGAAGGGCAAGCAGTCAGCAGGGATACGCAGTATTTT,CSVEGQAVSRDTQYF
TRBD1,.,TRBJ2-3,TRBV6-1,TGTGCCAGCAGTGCTAACAGGGGGCTTGGGGATACGCAGTATTTT,CASSANRGLGDTQYF
TRBD1,.,TRBJ2-5,TRBV7-2,TGTGCCAGCAGCTTAGGGGACAGGGGGCGAGAGACCCAGTACTTC,CASSLGDRGRETQYF
.,.,TRBJ2-3,TRBV10-1,TGCGCCAGCAGTGGTCAGACTGATACGCAGTATTTT,CASSGQTDTQYF
TRBD1,.,TRBJ2-7,TRBV7-8,TGTGCCAGCAGCCTCCGACAGGGGCCGGAGGTGCAGTACTTC,CASSLRQGPEVQYF
TRBD1,once,TRBJ1-2,TRBV29-1,TGCAGCGTCCACTCCGGGACAGGCTCTACGGGGGGCTACACCTTC,CSVHSGTGSTGGYTF
.,once,TRBJ1-3,TRBV5-6,TGTGCCAGCAGCTACAATTTCGGCTCTGGAAACACCATATATTTT,CASSYNFGSGNTIYF
.,.,TRBJ2-3,TRBV11-3,TGTGCCAGCAGCTTAGCTGCAGAGAGCACAGATACGCAGTATTTT,CASSLAAESTDTQYF
.,.,TRBJ1-1,TRBV29-1,TGCAGCGTCAGATCGCATTTGAACACTGAAGCTTTCTTT,CSVRSHLNTEAFF
.,.,TRBJ1-4,TRBV6-1,TGTGCCAGCAGTGAATTAAGGACATCAAATGAAAAACTGTTTTTT,CASSELRTSNEKLFF
.,once,TRBJ2-7,TRBV28,TGTGCCAGCAGTCTTAACTACGAGCAGTACTTC,CASSLNYEQYF
.,.,TRBJ2-5,TRBV6-5,TGTGCCAGCAGTTACTCGCGCACAGGGCAACAAGAGACCCAGTACTTC,CASSYSRTGQQETQYF
.,.,TRBJ2-1,TRBV14,TGTGCCAGCAGCCAATTGGGGAGGAAGGCCAATGAGCAGTTCTTC,CASSQLGRKANEQFF
.,.,TRBJ1-3,TRBV15,TGTGCCACCAGCAAGCCTTCGGGGGGCACCTTCTCTGGAAACACCATATATTTT,CATSKPSGGTFSGNTIYF
.,.,TRBJ1-5,TRBV11-2,TGTGCCAGCAGCTTAGAAAATAGCAATCAGCCCCAGCATTTT,CASSLENSNQPQHF
.,.,TRBJ1-4,TRBV5-6,TGTGCCAGCAGCCCGGCGGCGGGGGGCCGGATTGAAAAACTGTTTTTT,CASSPAAGGRIEKLFF
.,.,TRBJ2-3,TRBV5-1,TGCGCCAGCAGCTTGGCCGGAAAAGGAAGCACAGATACGCAGTATTTT,CASSLAGKGSTDTQYF
TRBD1,.,TRBJ2-3,TRBV11-1,TGTGCCAGCAGCTCGGACAGGACAGATACGCAGTATTTT,CASSSDRTDTQYF
.,.,TRBJ1-1,TRBV5-1,TGCGCCAGCGGGGGGCCGAACACTGAAGCTTTCTTT,CASGGPNTEAFF